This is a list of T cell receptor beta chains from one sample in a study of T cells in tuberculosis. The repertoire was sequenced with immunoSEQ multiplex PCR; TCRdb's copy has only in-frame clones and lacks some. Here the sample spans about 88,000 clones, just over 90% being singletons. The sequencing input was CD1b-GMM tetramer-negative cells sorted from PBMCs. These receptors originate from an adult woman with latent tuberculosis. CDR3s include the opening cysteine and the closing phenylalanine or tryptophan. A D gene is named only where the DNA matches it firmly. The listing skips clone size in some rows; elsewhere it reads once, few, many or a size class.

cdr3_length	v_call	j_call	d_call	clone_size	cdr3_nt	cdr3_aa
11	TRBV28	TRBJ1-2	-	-	TGTGCCAGCAGTACATCCCTGGGCTACACCTTC	CASSTSLGYTF
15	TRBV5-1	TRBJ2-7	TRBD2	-	TGCGCCAGCAGTCATACTAGCGGGGATACCTACGAGCAGTACTTC	CASSHTSGDTYEQYF
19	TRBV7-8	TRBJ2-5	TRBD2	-	TGTGCCAGCAGCTTAGAGGGACTAGCGGGGGCCGTGTACCAAGAGACCCAGTACTTC	CASSLEGLAGAVYQETQYF
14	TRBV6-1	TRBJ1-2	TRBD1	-	TGTGCCAGCAGTGAAGAGGGGGCGACCTATGGCTACACCTTC	CASSEEGATYGYTF
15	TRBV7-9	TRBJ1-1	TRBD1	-	TGTGCCAGCAAAGGGTGGGACAGGCTGAACACTGAAGCTTTCTTT	CASKGWDRLNTEAFF
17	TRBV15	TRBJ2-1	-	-	TGTGCCACCAGCACCACCCGGCGAGCGGAGCTCTACAATGAGCAGTTCTTC	CATSTTRRAELYNEQFF
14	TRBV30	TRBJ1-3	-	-	TGTGCCTGGTCACAGGGAAAAACTGGAAACACCATATATTTT	CAWSQGKTGNTIYF
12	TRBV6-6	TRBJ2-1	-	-	TGTGCCAGCAGCCACTACCCTCCTGAGCAGTTCTTC	CASSHYPPEQFF
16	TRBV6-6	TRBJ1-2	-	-	TGTGCCAGCAGTCCCCCCGGGACACGTATTAACTATGGCTACACCTTC	CASSPPGTRINYGYTF
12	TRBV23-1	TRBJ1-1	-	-	TGCGCCAGCATTCAACACCCGGAGGGAGCTTTCTTT	CASIQHPEGAFF
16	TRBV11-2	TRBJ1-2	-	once	TGTGCCAGCAGCCCGACAATGGACACGGCCACTTATGGCTACACCTTC	CASSPTMDTATYGYTF
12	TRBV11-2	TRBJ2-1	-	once	TGTGCCAGCAGCTTACGGGACAATGAGCAGTTCTTC	CASSLRDNEQFF
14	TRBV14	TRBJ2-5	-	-	TGTGCCAGCACCCCCGCAACCGGCCAAGAGACCCAGTACTTC	CASTPATGQETQYF
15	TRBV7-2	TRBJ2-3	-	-	TGTGCCAGCAGCTTAGTAGGGCAGGGGACAGATACGCAGTATTTT	CASSLVGQGTDTQYF
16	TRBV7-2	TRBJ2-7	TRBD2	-	TGTGCCAGCAGCTCGGGGAGACTAGCGCCGAGGGAAGAGCAGTACTTC	CASSSGRLAPREEQYF
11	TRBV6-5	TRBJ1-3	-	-	TGTGCCAGCCTTCTTGGAAACACCATATATTTT	CASLLGNTIYF
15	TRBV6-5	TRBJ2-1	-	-	TGTGCCAGCAGTTCACGGGGGGCGCTCTACAATGAGCAGTTCTTC	CASSSRGALYNEQFF
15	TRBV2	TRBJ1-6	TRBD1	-	TGTGCCAGCAGGCCCTCAGGGGGCGTGGGATCACCCCTCCACTTT	CASRPSGGVGSPLHF
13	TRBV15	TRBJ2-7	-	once	TGTGCCACCAGCAGAGCGAGGTCCTACGAGCAGTACTTC	CATSRARSYEQYF
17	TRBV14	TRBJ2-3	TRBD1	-	TGTGCCAGCAGCCCTAGCCCTACAGGGGTAAGCACAGATACGCAGTATTTT	CASSPSPTGVSTDTQYF
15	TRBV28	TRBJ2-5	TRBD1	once	TGTGCCAGCAGCCTGACGACAGGGGGGCAAGAGACCCAGTACTTC	CASSLTTGGQETQYF
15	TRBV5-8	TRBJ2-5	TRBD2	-	TGTGCCAGCAGCTCTGGACTAGCGGGGAAAGAGACCCAGTACTTC	CASSSGLAGKETQYF
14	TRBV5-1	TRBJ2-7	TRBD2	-	TGCGCCAGCTCTCTAGCGGGGGGGCACTCCGAGCAGTACTTC	CASSLAGGHSEQYF
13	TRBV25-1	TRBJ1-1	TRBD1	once	TGTGCCAGCAGCAGGGGCAGGGGGGTTGAAGCTTTCTTT	CASSRGRGVEAFF
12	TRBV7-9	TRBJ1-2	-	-	TGTGCCAGCAGTGGGGGGGCAAATGGCTACACCTTC	CASSGGANGYTF
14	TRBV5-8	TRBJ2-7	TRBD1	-	TGTGCCAGCAGCCCGGGACAGCAATACTACGAGCAGTACTTC	CASSPGQQYYEQYF
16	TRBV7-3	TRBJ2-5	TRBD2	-	TGTGCCAGCAGCGGGACTAGCGGGGCCCTCCAAGAGACCCAGTACTTC	CASSGTSGALQETQYF
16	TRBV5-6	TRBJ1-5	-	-	TGTGCCAGCAGCTTGGCTTTTGGGGGCATCAATCAGCCCCAGCATTTT	CASSLAFGGINQPQHF
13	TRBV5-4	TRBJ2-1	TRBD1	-	TGTGCCAGCAGCTTGGTTGCAGGGGGTGAGCAGTTCTTC	CASSLVAGGEQFF
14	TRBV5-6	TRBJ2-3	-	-	TGTGCCAGCAGCTTGGGGATAGCCACAGATACGCAGTATTTT	CASSLGIATDTQYF
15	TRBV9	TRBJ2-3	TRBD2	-	TGTGCCAGCAGCGTAGCGAGCGGGGGGGCTGAGACGCAGTATTTT	CASSVASGGAETQYF
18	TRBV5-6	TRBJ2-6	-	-	TGTGCCAGCAGCCCCGATGGGGGGGGCCCCTCTGGGGCCAACGTCCTGACTTTC	CASSPDGGGPSGANVLTF
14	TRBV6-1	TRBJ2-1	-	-	TGTGCCAGCACTGGGGGGTTGGGTTACAATGAGCAGTTCTTC	CASTGGLGYNEQFF
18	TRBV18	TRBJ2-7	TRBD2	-	TGTGCCAGCTCACCAGTGGGACTAGCGGGGGGGCTAATCTACGAGCAGTACTTC	CASSPVGLAGGLIYEQYF
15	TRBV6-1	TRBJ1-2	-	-	TGTGCCAGCAGCCCGTTGTCAGGGGCCCCCTATGGCTACACCTTC	CASSPLSGAPYGYTF
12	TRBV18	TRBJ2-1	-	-	TGTGCCAGCTCACCACTGGGCGATGAGCAGTTCTTC	CASSPLGDEQFF
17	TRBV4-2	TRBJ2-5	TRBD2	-	TGTGCCAGCAGCCAAGATGTAGCGGGGGGGCCGTCGAAGACCCAGTACTTC	CASSQDVAGGPSKTQYF
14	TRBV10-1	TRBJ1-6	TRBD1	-	TGCGCCAGCAGTCGGGACAGGCCTAATTCACCCCTCCACTTT	CASSRDRPNSPLHF
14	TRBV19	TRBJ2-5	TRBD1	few	TGTGCCAGTAGGTTACAGGGGGCTGGAGAGACCCAGTACTTC	CASRLQGAGETQYF
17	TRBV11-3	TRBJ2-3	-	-	TGTGCCAGCAGCTTAGGGGCAGGCGCAGGGGTTACAGATACGCAGTATTTT	CASSLGAGAGVTDTQYF
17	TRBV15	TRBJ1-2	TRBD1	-	TGTGCCACCAGCAGTTTCCCCTCTGTGACAGGGAACTATGGCTACACCTTC	CATSSFPSVTGNYGYTF
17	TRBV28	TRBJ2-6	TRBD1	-	TGTGCCAGCAGTGAACAGGGGGGAGGCTCTGGGGCCAACGTCCTGACTTTC	CASSEQGGGSGANVLTF
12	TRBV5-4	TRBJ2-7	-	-	TGTGCCAGCAGCTTGCGAGGGTCCGAGCAGTACTTC	CASSLRGSEQYF
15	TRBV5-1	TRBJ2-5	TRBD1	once	TGCGCCAGCAGCTCCGGGACAGGGGGAGGAGAGACCCAGTACTTC	CASSSGTGGGETQYF
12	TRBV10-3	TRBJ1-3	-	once	TGTGCCATCGTAGGGAGTGGAAACACCATATATTTT	CAIVGSGNTIYF
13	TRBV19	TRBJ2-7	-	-	TGTGCCAGTAGTATACTAGGGGGCTACGAGCAGTACTTC	CASSILGGYEQYF
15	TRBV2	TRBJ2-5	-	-	TGTGCCAGCAATAACGCGCACCGAGCTGCAGAGACCCAGTACTTC	CASNNAHRAAETQYF
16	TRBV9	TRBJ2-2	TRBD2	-	TGTGCCAGCAGCGCCGGGACTAGCGGGGACACCGGGGAGCTGTTTTTT	CASSAGTSGDTGELFF
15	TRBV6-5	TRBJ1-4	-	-	TGTGCCAGCAGTTACTCGACTGTGGGTATTGAAAAACTGTTTTTT	CASSYSTVGIEKLFF
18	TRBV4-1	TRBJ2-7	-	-	TGCGCCAGCAGCCAAGAACTGAGAGATACGGCCTGGAGGGACGAGCAGTACTTC	CASSQELRDTAWRDEQYF
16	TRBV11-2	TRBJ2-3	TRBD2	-	TGTGCCAGCAGACCCCTTACTAGCGCCCGCACAGATACGCAGTATTTT	CASRPLTSARTDTQYF
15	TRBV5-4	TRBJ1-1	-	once	TGTGCCAGCAGCTTGGACTTTTCTAGAAACACTGAAGCTTTCTTT	CASSLDFSRNTEAFF
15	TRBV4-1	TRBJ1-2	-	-	TGCGCCAGCAGCCAGAGACAGCCCGCTAGCTATGGCTACACCTTC	CASSQRQPASYGYTF
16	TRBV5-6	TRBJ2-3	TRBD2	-	TGTGCCAGCAGCTTGGTACTAGCGGGGGGCACAGATACGCAGTATTTT	CASSLVLAGGTDTQYF
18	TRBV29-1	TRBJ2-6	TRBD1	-	TGCAGCGTATTCAGGGGGACAGGGCCCTTGTCTGGGGCCAACGTCCTGACTTTC	CSVFRGTGPLSGANVLTF